This TCR beta chain was retrieved from a study of T-cell memory formation after mild COVID-19. TCRdb processed the 5' RACE reads anew with MiXCR; each CDR3 protein has one entry. The sample has roughly 560,000 distinct CDR3 sequences, roughly 22% seen once. This clonotype was observed a few times. V dropped 0 bases and J dropped 12 bases, with 6 bases sitting between them. CDR3 length: 11 residues. Per germline, CDR1 ENHRY and CDR2 SYGVKD. This clonotype originated in an adult woman who had mild COVID-19 (a few samples of this study predate the infection). Cell type and time point are not known. The sample taken for sequencing was PBMCs or a T cell subset sorted from them (not recorded which). The V and J genes are TRBV10-3 and TRBJ2-1; D remains ambiguous. The CDR3 loop is CAISESIGQFF. CDR3 DNA: TGTGCCATCAGTGAGTCGATAGGGCAGTTCTTC.